This T cell receptor (beta chain) is drawn from a study of CD8+ T cells in alopecia areata. In germline, CDR1 is ENHRY, CDR2 SYGVKD. Trimming removed 7 bases at V and 4 bases at J, with 12 bases between. The CDR3 is 13 residues long. Treatment reported: oral pan-JAK inhibitor, 5-10 mg twice daily. After isolation, RNA underwent reverse transcription to generate cDNA as the sequencing template. The table came from immunoSEQ multiplex PCR; TCRdb's copy has only in-frame clones and leaves some out. The sample includes some 190,000 clones, 50% to 70% seen only once; the top ten take approximately 1.3%. V is TRBV10-3 and J is TRBJ2-3; D might be TRBD1 (6 bases). This TCR came from a human donor with alopecia areata. Sequencing was performed on CD4+ T cells sorted from blood, taken around week 50, from a patient treated with tofacitinib. The CDR3 loop is CAINPAGADTQYF. The CDR3 region has the DNA TGTGCCATCAACCCCGCAGGGGCAGATACGCAGTATTTT.